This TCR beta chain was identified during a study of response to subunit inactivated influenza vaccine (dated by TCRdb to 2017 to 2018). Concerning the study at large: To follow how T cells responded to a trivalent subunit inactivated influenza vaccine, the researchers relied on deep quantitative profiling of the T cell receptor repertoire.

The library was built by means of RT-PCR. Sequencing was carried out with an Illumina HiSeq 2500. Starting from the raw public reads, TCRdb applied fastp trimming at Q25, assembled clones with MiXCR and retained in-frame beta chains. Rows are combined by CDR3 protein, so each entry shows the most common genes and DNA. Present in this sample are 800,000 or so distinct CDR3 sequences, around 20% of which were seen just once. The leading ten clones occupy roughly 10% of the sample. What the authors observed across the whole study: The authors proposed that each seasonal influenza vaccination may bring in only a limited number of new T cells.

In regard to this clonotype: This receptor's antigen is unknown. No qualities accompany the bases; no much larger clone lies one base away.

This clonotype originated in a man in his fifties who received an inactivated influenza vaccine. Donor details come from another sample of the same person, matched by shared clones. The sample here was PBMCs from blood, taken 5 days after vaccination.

The CDR3 region: CASSRGSRGNEQFF. The nucleotide sequence is TGTGCCAGCAGCAGGGGGAGCAGGGGTAATGAGCAGTTCTTC. The chain couples TRBV11-2 to TRBJ2-1; the D segment could be TRBD1, given 6 matching bases. Trimming takes 5 bases from V and 7 bases from J, and the germline ends sit 15 bases apart. CDR1 and CDR2, per the germline V gene, are SGHAT and FQNNGV. From the cysteine through the phenylalanine, the CDR3 covers 14 amino acids. Left in the record is the CDR3 DNA by itself, 42 bases read in frame from the first base.